The 3 T cell receptor beta chains below come from one sample, sequenced in a study of radiation and T cells in renal cell carcinoma. Time point reported: blood 2 weeks post-SBRT. Treatment indicated: 15 Gy SBRT to primary tumor, nephrectomy 4 weeks later. TCRdb's table, derived via immunoSEQ multiplex PCR, lists solely in-frame clones and lacks some. The table records more than 150,000 clones, roughly 89% of them present only once. This specimen was blood, taken from a patient whose treatment included radiotherapy and nephrectomy. These receptor sequences come from a woman aged 45-65 years with renal cell carcinoma.

The V and J genes are TRBV7-8 and TRBJ1-2; the D gene is possibly TRBD1 (5 bases). The CDR3 contains 14 residues. V was pared by 5 bases and J by 2 bases, with 12 bases between. CDR1 SGHVS and CDR2 FQNEAQ come from the germline V gene. CDR3 in amino acids: CASSENRRNYGYTF. The CDR3, as DNA: TGTGCCAGCAGCGAAAACAGGAGAAACTATGGCTACACCTTC.

The sample holds one count of this clone. CDR3 loop: CASSPPGTSRTGELFF. In DNA, the CDR3 is TGTGCCAGCAGCCCACCTGGGACTAGTAGGACCGGGGAGCTGTTTTTT. The chain recombines TRBV7-9 with TRBJ2-2, with TRBD2 identical over 8 bases. The junction had 10 bases not matched to a gene; V was cut back by 5 bases and J by 5 bases. The germline CDR1 and CDR2 sequences are SEHNR and FQNEAQ (reference sequence). The CDR3 is 16 amino acids.

The J gene is TRBJ2-3, the V gene TRBV5-5; 10 bases match TRBD2. J lost 1 base, V lost 2 bases, and 4 bases had no gene match. The germline V gene encodes CDR1 SGHKS and CDR2 YYEKEE (reference sequence). The CDR3 extends over 16 amino acids. The CDR3 bases are TGTGCCAGCAGCTTACCCGGGACTAGCGGCACAGATACGCAGTATTTT. It specifies CASSLPGTSGTDTQYF.